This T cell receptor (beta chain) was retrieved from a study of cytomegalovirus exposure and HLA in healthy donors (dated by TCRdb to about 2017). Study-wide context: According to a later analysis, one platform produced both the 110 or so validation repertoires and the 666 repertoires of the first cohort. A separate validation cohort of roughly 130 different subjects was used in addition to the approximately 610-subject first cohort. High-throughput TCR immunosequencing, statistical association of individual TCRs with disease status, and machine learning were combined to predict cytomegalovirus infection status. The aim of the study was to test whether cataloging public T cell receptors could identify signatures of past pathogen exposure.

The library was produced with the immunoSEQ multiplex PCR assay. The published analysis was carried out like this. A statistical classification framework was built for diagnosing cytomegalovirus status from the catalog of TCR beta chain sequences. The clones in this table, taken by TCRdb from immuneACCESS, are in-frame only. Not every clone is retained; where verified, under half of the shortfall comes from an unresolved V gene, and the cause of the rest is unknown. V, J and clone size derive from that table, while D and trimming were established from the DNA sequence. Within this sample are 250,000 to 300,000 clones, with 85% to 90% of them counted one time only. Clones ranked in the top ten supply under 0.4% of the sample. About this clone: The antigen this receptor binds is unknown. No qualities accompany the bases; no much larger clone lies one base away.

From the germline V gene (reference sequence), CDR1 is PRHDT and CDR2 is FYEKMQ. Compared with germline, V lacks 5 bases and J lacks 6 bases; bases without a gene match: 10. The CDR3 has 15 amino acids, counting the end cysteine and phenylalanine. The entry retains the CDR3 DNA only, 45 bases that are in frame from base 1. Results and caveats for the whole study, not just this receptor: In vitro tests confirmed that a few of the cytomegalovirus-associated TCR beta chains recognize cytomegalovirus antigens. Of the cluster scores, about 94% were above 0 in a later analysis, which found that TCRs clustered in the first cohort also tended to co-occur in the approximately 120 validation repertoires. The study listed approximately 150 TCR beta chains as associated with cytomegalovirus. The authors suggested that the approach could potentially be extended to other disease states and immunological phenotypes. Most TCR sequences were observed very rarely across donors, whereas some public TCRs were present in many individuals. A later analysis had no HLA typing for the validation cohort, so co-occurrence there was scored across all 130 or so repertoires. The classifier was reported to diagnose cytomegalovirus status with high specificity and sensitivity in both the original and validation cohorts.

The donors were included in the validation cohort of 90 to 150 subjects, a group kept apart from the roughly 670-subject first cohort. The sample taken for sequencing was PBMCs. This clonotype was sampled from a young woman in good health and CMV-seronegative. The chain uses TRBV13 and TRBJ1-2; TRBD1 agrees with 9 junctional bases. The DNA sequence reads TGTGCCAGCAGCCGCCTGGGACAGGGCTTCCATGGCTACACCTTC. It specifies CASSRLGQGFHGYTF.